These T cell receptor beta chains were read from a single sample in a study of metastatic and nonmetastatic thyroid tumors. TCRdb reanalyzed the PCR reads via MiXCR. The profile shows roughly 14,000 clones, around 25% of them singletons. Sequenced sample: tumor tissue. These receptors were obtained from a female donor with papillary thyroid cancer or a benign thyroid nodule (not recorded which). Some clones in this sample may be carry-over from other donors' samples. Each CDR3 is given with its conserved first and last residue. Fields, in order: J gene, clone size, V gene, D gene, CDR3 protein, CDR3 DNA. The D gene is left open where the match is weak. Where a row states a size, it is once, few, many or the class of an expanded clone; other rows omit it.

j_call: TRBJ1-1
clone_size: .
v_call: TRBV30
d_call: .
cdr3_aa: CAWSNTEAFF
cdr3_nt: TGTGCCTGGAGTAACACTGAAGCTTTCTTT

j_call: TRBJ2-3
clone_size: large
v_call: TRBV6-1
d_call: .
cdr3_aa: CASSEPPTGPSTDTQYF
cdr3_nt: TGTGCCAGCAGTGAACCGCCGACGGGTCCTAGCACAGATACGCAGTATTTT

j_call: TRBJ2-2
clone_size: medium-sized
v_call: TRBV12-3/TRBV12-4
d_call: TRBD1
cdr3_aa: CASRLQGWVTGELFF
cdr3_nt: TGTGCCAGCAGACTACAGGGGTGGGTGACCGGGGAGCTGTTTTTT

j_call: TRBJ1-5
clone_size: medium-sized
v_call: TRBV19
d_call: .
cdr3_aa: CASSIKFRQPQHF
cdr3_nt: TGTGCCAGTAGTATAAAATTTAGGCAGCCCCAGCATTTT

j_call: TRBJ1-5
clone_size: few
v_call: TRBV6-5
d_call: .
cdr3_aa: CASSTARGQPQHF
cdr3_nt: TGTGCCAGCAGTACTGCCAGGGGTCAGCCCCAGCATTTT

j_call: TRBJ1-6
clone_size: .
v_call: TRBV9
d_call: .
cdr3_aa: CASSVGLTNSPLHF
cdr3_nt: TGTGCCAGCAGCGTAGGACTGACTAATTCACCCCTCCACTTT

j_call: TRBJ2-7
clone_size: medium-sized
v_call: TRBV4-2
d_call: .
cdr3_aa: CASSLSPGPYEQYF
cdr3_nt: TGTGCCAGCAGCCTAAGCCCGGGACCCTACGAGCAGTACTTC

j_call: TRBJ1-1
clone_size: few
v_call: TRBV27
d_call: .
cdr3_aa: CASSLYPPGPNTEAFF
cdr3_nt: TGTGCCAGCAGTTTATACCCTCCAGGACCAAACACTGAAGCTTTCTTT

j_call: TRBJ2-4
clone_size: medium-sized
v_call: TRBV29-1
d_call: TRBD2
cdr3_aa: CSVDGGENIQYF
cdr3_nt: TGCAGCGTTGATGGGGGGGAAAACATTCAGTACTTC

j_call: TRBJ2-7
clone_size: medium-sized
v_call: TRBV19
d_call: .
cdr3_aa: CASSIRLESYEQYF
cdr3_nt: TGTGCCAGTAGTATCCGACTAGAGTCCTACGAGCAGTACTTC

j_call: TRBJ2-7
clone_size: .
v_call: TRBV30
d_call: .
cdr3_aa: CAWSPLYEQYF
cdr3_nt: TGTGCCTGGAGTCCCCTCTACGAGCAGTACTTC

j_call: TRBJ1-2
clone_size: medium-sized
v_call: TRBV6-1
d_call: TRBD1
cdr3_aa: CASRTGTGYGYTF
cdr3_nt: TGTGCCAGCAGAACCGGGACAGGCTATGGCTACACCTTC

j_call: TRBJ2-5
clone_size: .
v_call: TRBV6-2/TRBV6-3
d_call: .
cdr3_aa: CASSYSGARETQYF
cdr3_nt: TGTGCCAGCAGTTATAGTGGGGCGAGGGAGACCCAGTACTTC

j_call: TRBJ2-1
clone_size: many
v_call: TRBV6-1
d_call: TRBD2
cdr3_aa: CASSLLAGGDEQFF
cdr3_nt: TGTGCCAGCAGCCTCCTAGCGGGAGGGGATGAGCAGTTCTTC

j_call: TRBJ2-5
clone_size: many
v_call: TRBV20-1
d_call: TRBD1
cdr3_aa: CSATRRTGQETQYF
cdr3_nt: TGCAGTGCTACAAGGAGGACAGGGCAAGAGACCCAGTACTTC

j_call: TRBJ1-4
clone_size: many
v_call: TRBV5-4
d_call: .
cdr3_aa: CASSLAGAGNEKLFF
cdr3_nt: TGTGCCAGCAGCTTGGCCGGGGCGGGTAACGAAAAACTGTTTTTT

j_call: TRBJ1-5
clone_size: medium-sized
v_call: TRBV12-3/TRBV12-4
d_call: .
cdr3_aa: CASSRGVSNQPQHF
cdr3_nt: TGTGCCAGCAGTCGCGGCGTTAGCAATCAGCCCCAGCATTTT

j_call: TRBJ1-1
clone_size: .
v_call: TRBV10-3
d_call: .
cdr3_aa: CAISDWGGGRNTEAFF
cdr3_nt: TGTGCCATCAGTGATTGGGGTGGGGGTAGGAACACTGAAGCTTTCTTT

j_call: TRBJ2-1
clone_size: many
v_call: TRBV18
d_call: .
cdr3_aa: CASSPQGPTNEQFF
cdr3_nt: TGTGCCAGCTCACCACAGGGGCCTACAAATGAGCAGTTCTTC

j_call: TRBJ2-1
clone_size: many
v_call: TRBV24-1
d_call: .
cdr3_aa: CATSDLMTGSGDEQFF
cdr3_nt: TGTGCCACCAGTGATCTTATGACAGGTAGCGGCGATGAGCAGTTCTTC

j_call: TRBJ2-7
clone_size: many
v_call: TRBV20-1
d_call: TRBD2
cdr3_aa: CSAALLAGSSYEQYF
cdr3_nt: TGCAGTGCCGCATTACTAGCGGGGAGCTCCTACGAGCAGTACTTC